In its sample, the clone carrying this T cell receptor beta chain was seen a few times. This entry is derived from a study of cytomegalovirus exposure and HLA in healthy donors. Clones were read by immunoSEQ multiplex PCR, and TCRdb kept only the in-frame ones, dropping some. The sample has about 360,000 clones, 86% seen once. This clonotype was obtained from a woman under 30 in good health and CMV-seronegative. Sequencing used PBMCs.

CDR3 nucleotides: TGTGCCAGCAGTCCGGCAGGGGGCAACGGGGGCTCCAACTACAATGAGCAGTTCTTC. This translates into CASSPAGGNGGSNYNEQFF. The rearrangement joins TRBV27 to TRBJ2-1; 8 nucleotides agree with TRBD1. The CDR3 has 19 residues. The V gene's germline CDR1 is MNHEY and CDR2 SMNVEV (reference sequence). The V gene end was trimmed by 5 bases and the J gene end by 3 bases; junction bases not matched to a gene: 18.